The 14 T cell receptor beta chains presented below share a single source sample, sequenced in a study of CD4 T cells in relation to SARS-CoV-2 and coronaviruses. For these TCRs, the target antigens are not known. Clones were sequenced by immunoSEQ multiplex PCR, and TCRdb holds only the in-frame ones, with some missing. The repertoire consists of around 31,000 clones, with 55% to 75% occurring once and the leading ten covering 9% to 15%. The unexposed donors gave CD4+ T cells in about 2010-2018, prior to COVID-19. CD4+ T cells were isolated from the cells after about 11 days of culture. The sequenced sample was CD4+ T cells from PBMCs, cultured in vitro. Every receptor here comes from a human donor in good health.

The rearrangement uses TRBV6-5 and TRBJ2-7; D is ambiguous. The CDR3 length is 14 residues. Germline V lookup: CDR1 MNHEY, CDR2 SVGAGI. V was trimmed by 6 bases and J by 0 bases, leaving 12 bases between them. The CDR3 loop reads CASRGQPGSYEQYF. Written as DNA, the CDR3 is TGTGCCAGCAGAGGCCAGCCGGGCTCCTACGAGCAGTACTTC.

V and J are TRBV7-9 and TRBJ2-7; 11 bases fit TRBD1. CDR1 is SEHNR and CDR2 is FQNEAQ in the germline V gene (reference sequence). This CDR3 spans 16 amino acids. The V and J ends lost 5 bases and 7 bases, in that order; junction bases with no gene match: 13. The CDR3 here is CASSRGDGTGGVEQYF. In DNA, the CDR3 is TGTGCCAGCAGCCGAGGAGATGGGACAGGGGGAGTAGAGCAGTACTTC.

The chain employs TRBV30 and TRBJ2-5, with 8 positions matching TRBD2. Germline CDR1 reads GTSNPN; CDR2 reads SVGIG (reference sequence). The CDR3 length is 13 residues. The ends lost 7 bases at V and 1 base at J; junction bases unmatched: 5. The CDR3 loop reads CASAAGAQETQYF. In DNA form, the CDR3 reads TGTGCCTCAGCAGCGGGGGCCCAAGAGACCCAGTACTTC.

This chain joins TRBV30 and TRBJ2-3; D unresolved. The CDR3 extends over 14 amino acids. V was pared by 0 bases and J by 2 bases, with 9 bases between. The germline V gene encodes CDR1 GTSNPN and CDR2 SVGIG (reference sequence). CDR3: CAWSVSAATDTQYF. CDR3 in DNA: TGTGCCTGGAGTGTGTCGGCAGCCACAGATACGCAGTATTTT.

The chain joins TRBV30 to TRBJ1-4; 9 bases fit TRBD1. V lost 5 bases, J lost 7 bases, and 8 bases stayed unmatched. Germline-derived CDR1 and CDR2 are GTSNPN and SVGIG (reference sequence). The CDR3 spans 14 residues. CDR3 region: CAWGFQTGGEKLFF. CDR3 nucleotide sequence: TGTGCCTGGGGGTTCCAGACAGGGGGTGAAAAACTGTTTTTT.

Written as DNA, the CDR3 is TGTGCCAGCAGCCATCGAGGGTCACCCCTCCACTTT. It encodes CASSHRGSPLHF. The chain recombines TRBV7-2 with TRBJ1-6; D not resolved. The germline V and J ends were trimmed by 5 bases and 10 bases, with 9 bases remaining between them. CDR1 is SGHTA and CDR2 is FQGNSA in the germline V gene. The CDR3 has 12 amino acids.

The rearrangement joins TRBV7-2 to TRBJ1-2, with TRBD1 as a possible D gene (6 bases). The CDR3 is 15 amino acids. V was pared by 0 bases and J by 2 bases, with 10 bases between. CDR1 is SGHTA, CDR2 FQGNSA, per germline. The chain's CDR3 is CASSLAGQGNYGYTF. CDR3 bases: TGTGCCAGCAGCTTAGCGGGGCAGGGGAACTATGGCTACACCTTC.

The rearrangement uses TRBV5-6 and TRBJ1-3; D not resolved. The CDR3 is 15 amino acids. Germline assignment: CDR1 SGHDT and CDR2 YYEEEE. V was clipped by 4 bases and J by 2 bases, with 13 bases between them. The CDR3 DNA is TGTGCCAGCAGCCCCGGGCCAAGAGCTGGAAACACCATATATTTT. As protein: CASSPGPRAGNTIYF.

The chain links TRBV5-1 to TRBJ1-2, with 7 nucleotides matching TRBD1. The length of the CDR3 is 17 residues. The V gene's germline CDR1 is SGHRS and CDR2 YFSETQ. V lost 5 bases to trimming and J lost 4 bases; unmatched junction nucleotides: 17. The CDR3 sequence is CASSYFQGGLGGYGYTF. The CDR3 DNA reads as TGCGCCAGCAGTTATTTCCAGGGGGGCCTTGGGGGCTATGGCTACACCTTC.

On this clone: A junction end diverges from the germline sequence, so it may reflect a read error. This specimen includes other DNA sequences encoding the same CDR3. This chain uses TRBV29-1 with TRBJ1-1, with TRBD1 matching 7 bases. This CDR3 comprises 15 residues. Germline V CDR1 and CDR2: SQVTM, ANQGSEA. This CDR3 is CSVERQGGMNTEAFF. Written as DNA, the CDR3 is TGTAGCGTTGAGCGGCAGGGGGGCATGAACACTGAAGCTTTCTTT. The whole variable domain, filled in from reference TRBV29-1 and TRBJ1-1, reads SAVISQKPSRDICQRGTSLTIQCQVDSQVTMMFWYRQQPGQSLTLIATANQGSEATYESGFVIDKFPISRPNLTFSTLTVSNMSPEDSSIYLCSVERQGGMNTEAFFGQGTRLTVV.

This clone has more than one count but fewer than ten. The chain is built from TRBV7-2 and TRBJ1-6; D not certain. The germline V gene has CDR1 SGHTA and CDR2 FQGNSA. The V and J ends lost 0 bases and 2 bases respectively, with 11 bases between them. This CDR3 comprises 17 residues. The CDR3 sequence is CASSLAPPGPYNSPLHF. In nucleotides, the CDR3 is TGTGCCAGCAGCTTAGCACCGCCGGGCCCCTATAATTCACCCCTCCACTTT. Based on the CDR3 plus reference TRBV7-2 and TRBJ1-6, the full variable domain is GAGVSQSPSNKVTEKGKDVELRCDPISGHTALYWYRQSLGQGLEFLIYFQGNSAPDKSGLPSDRFSAERTGGSVSTLTIQRTQQEDSAVYLCASSLAPPGPYNSPLHFGNGTRLTVT.

This clone was found once. The rearrangement joins TRBV11-3 to TRBJ1-3; the D is unclear. V lost 5 bases and J lost 8, with 22 bases in between. The CDR3 covers 16 residues. CDR1 and CDR2 from the germline V gene are SGHNT and YENEEA. The CDR3 reads CASSPPVKPAVHTIYF. The CDR3 DNA reads TGTGCCAGCAGCCCCCCAGTGAAACCGGCGGTGCACACCATATATTTT.

The chain couples TRBV11-3 to TRBJ2-5; the match to TRBD2 covers 15 bases. This CDR3 spans 17 amino acids. V was pared by 5 bases and J by 3 bases, with 7 bases of the junction left unmatched. Germline V gene lookup returns CDR1 SGHNT and CDR2 YENEEA. CDR3 coding DNA: TGTGCCAGCAGCCCCGGACTAGCGGGGGGGCTTGAAGAGACCCAGTACTTC. Amino acids: CASSPGLAGGLEETQYF. The full variable domain, rest sourced from reference TRBV11-3 and TRBJ2-5, is EAGVVQSPRYKIIEKKQPVAFWCNPISGHNTLYWYLQNLGQGPELLIRYENEEAVDDSQLPKDRFSAERLKGVDSTLKIQPAELGDSAVYLCASSPGLAGGLEETQYFGPGTRLLVL.

The chain uses TRBV11-2 and TRBJ2-1; D call uncertain. V was clipped by 6 bases and J by 0 bases, with 12 bases between them. The CDR3 extends over 15 amino acids. CDR1 is SGHAT and CDR2 is FQNNGV in the germline V gene. The CDR3 DNA follows: TGTGCCAGCAGTTCCGGCGCGGTCTCCTACAATGAGCAGTTCTTC. Translation gives CASSSGAVSYNEQFF.